There are many counts of the clone carrying this T cell receptor (beta chain). The antigen remains undetermined. Germline V gene lookup returns CDR1 SGHAT and CDR2 FQNNGV. V was clipped by 1 base and J by 6 bases, with 7 bases between them. This CDR3 region has 13 residues. TCRdb called the 5' RACE reads again in MiXCR, with one record for every CDR3 protein. In the table there are 200,000 to 300,000 distinct CDR3 sequences, around a tenth of which are singletons. This sample was taken from a study of CD8 T cells in ankylosing spondylitis. General study points: Within ankylosing spondylitis blood, a TCR beta motif made up of seven to nine highly homologous variants appeared to be characteristic. In the blood and synovial fluid of reactive arthritis, some motif variants had been previously reported.

The TCR was taken from a male donor with ankylosing spondylitis or in good health (not recorded which). The sequenced material came from blood, either unsorted or a sorted T cell fraction (not recorded which). This chain links TRBV11-2 with TRBJ2-1; D not certain. In nucleotides, the CDR3 is TGTGCCAGCAGCTTAGTGGGTCCCAATGAGCAGTTCTTC. Its translation is CASSLVGPNEQFF.